This is a list of T cell receptor beta chains from one sample in a study of PD-1 blockade in classical Hodgkin lymphoma. Produced via immunoSEQ multiplex PCR; TCRdb's table is partial and in-frame only. The sample lists about 10,000 clones; more than 75% were seen once. This specimen was peripheral blood mononuclear cells (PBMCs), taken at baseline. These receptors were obtained from a human donor with classical Hodgkin lymphoma. CDR3s include the opening cysteine and the closing phenylalanine or tryptophan. The D gene is left open where the match is weak. Some rows mark clone size as missing; the rest say once, few, many or name a class of expanded clone.

J gene: TRBJ2-3
V gene: TRBV19
D gene: -
clone size: -
CDR3 DNA: TGTGCCAGTAGTGCCTACGGAGGGACTAGCACAGATACGCAGTATTTT
CDR3 protein: CASSAYGGTSTDTQYF

J gene: TRBJ2-6
V gene: TRBV5-4
D gene: -
clone size: -
CDR3 DNA: TGTGCCAGCAGCTTGGTTTATGGGGTTGGGGCCAACGTCCTGACTTTC
CDR3 protein: CASSLVYGVGANVLTF

J gene: TRBJ1-2
V gene: TRBV10-3
D gene: -
clone size: once
CDR3 DNA: TGTGCCATCAGTGAGGGCAGGGGTCGCAGTTCTAACTATGGCTACACCTTC
CDR3 protein: CAISEGRGRSSNYGYTF

J gene: TRBJ2-2
V gene: TRBV5-1
D gene: -
clone size: -
CDR3 DNA: TGCGCCAGCAGCTTGTTCGGGGAGCTGTTTTTT
CDR3 protein: CASSLFGELFF

J gene: TRBJ1-4
V gene: TRBV19
D gene: -
clone size: -
CDR3 DNA: TGTGCCAGTAGTATAGCCGCGGGGCTGGGTGATGAAAAACTGTTTTTT
CDR3 protein: CASSIAAGLGDEKLFF

J gene: TRBJ2-1
V gene: TRBV9
D gene: TRBD1
clone size: -
CDR3 DNA: TGTGCCAGCAGCGTAGCGAGGGGGACAGGGGGCTACAATGAGCAGTTCTTC
CDR3 protein: CASSVARGTGGYNEQFF

J gene: TRBJ2-3
V gene: TRBV5-1
D gene: -
clone size: once
CDR3 DNA: TGCGCCAGCAGCTCGTCAGGGGATAGCACAGATACGCAGTATTTT
CDR3 protein: CASSSSGDSTDTQYF

J gene: TRBJ2-7
V gene: TRBV18
D gene: TRBD1
clone size: few
CDR3 DNA: TGTGCCAGCTCACTCCAGGGGGCCGAGCAGTACTTC
CDR3 protein: CASSLQGAEQYF

J gene: TRBJ1-2
V gene: TRBV5-5
D gene: -
clone size: -
CDR3 DNA: TGTGCCAGCAGCTTATCGGGGGGCGCTAACTATGGCTACACCTTC
CDR3 protein: CASSLSGGANYGYTF

J gene: TRBJ2-2
V gene: TRBV5-1
D gene: -
clone size: -
CDR3 DNA: TGCGCCAGCAGCTCGATTACCGGGGAGCTGTTTTTT
CDR3 protein: CASSSITGELFF

J gene: TRBJ2-2
V gene: TRBV6-6
D gene: -
clone size: few
CDR3 DNA: TGTGCCAGCAACTTAGTACAGCGTACCGGGGAGCTGTTTTTT
CDR3 protein: CASNLVQRTGELFF

J gene: TRBJ2-1
V gene: TRBV11-3
D gene: TRBD2
clone size: -
CDR3 DNA: TGTGCCAGCCGAAGTGCCGGGGGGGGTGAGCAGTTCTTC
CDR3 protein: CASRSAGGGEQFF

J gene: TRBJ2-7
V gene: TRBV4-1
D gene: -
clone size: -
CDR3 DNA: TGCGCCAGCAGCCAAGGGGGGGCAGATTCTTCCTACGAGCAGTACTTC
CDR3 protein: CASSQGGADSSYEQYF

J gene: TRBJ2-1
V gene: TRBV27
D gene: -
clone size: -
CDR3 DNA: TGTGCCAGCAGTTCACCGGACTATTACAATGAGCAGTTCTTC
CDR3 protein: CASSSPDYYNEQFF

J gene: TRBJ2-3
V gene: TRBV27
D gene: TRBD1
clone size: medium-sized
CDR3 DNA: TGTGCCAGCAGCCTTGGGACAGGGGTAGGAGATACGCAGTATTTT
CDR3 protein: CASSLGTGVGDTQYF

J gene: TRBJ2-7
V gene: TRBV28
D gene: -
clone size: -
CDR3 DNA: TGTGCCAGCAGTTTACCAGCGGCAAGGAGAAACGAGCAGTACTTC
CDR3 protein: CASSLPAARRNEQYF

J gene: TRBJ2-6
V gene: TRBV5-1
D gene: TRBD1
clone size: few
CDR3 DNA: TGCGCCAGCAGCGTGACAGGGCCTCGAACTGGGGCCAACGTCCTGACTTTC
CDR3 protein: CASSVTGPRTGANVLTF

J gene: TRBJ2-7
V gene: TRBV15
D gene: -
clone size: -
CDR3 DNA: TGTGCCACCAGTCCAATAGTGCCAGCGGAGCAGTACTTC
CDR3 protein: CATSPIVPAEQYF

J gene: TRBJ2-1
V gene: TRBV6-6
D gene: -
clone size: -
CDR3 DNA: TGTGCCAGCACCCGGACACTTCCTCCTGAGCAGTTCTTC
CDR3 protein: CASTRTLPPEQFF